The 4 T cell receptor beta chains in this list originate from one sample, sequenced in a study of Tregs in tolerant kidney transplant recipients (dated by TCRdb to about 2019). The method was the immunoSEQ multiplex PCR assay. As stored in TCRdb, this immuneACCESS dataset retains in-frame rearrangements with V and J assigned. A fraction of the clones does not appear; measured against another copy, unresolved V genes explain less than half of the discrepancy, and the remainder lacks a known reason. This sample's table has entries for 48,000 or so clones. The ten largest clones capture around 0.8% of the sample. This specimen's time point label, interpreted: blood sample drawn before combined kidney and bone marrow transplant. This specimen consisted of CD4+ T cells from blood, obtained before the transplant. Every receptor here comes from a human donor who received a combined kidney and bone marrow transplant.

In the case of this clone: The CDR3 is cut off 3 residues early in the read; its end comes from the germline J gene. This chain uses TRBV2 with TRBJ1-1; no reliable D call. CDR3 length: 14 residues. The V and J ends lost 3 bases and 1 base respectively, with 9 bases between them. Germline lookup yields CDR1 SNHLY and CDR2 FYNNEI. This CDR3 reads CASSDAGKNTEAFF. The CDR3 DNA, read in part, is TGTGCCAGCAGTGATGCAGGCAAGAACACTGAA.

Worth noting for this clone: The read terminates 3 residues ahead of where the CDR3 ends, so the germline J gene completes it. The chain recombines TRBV19 with TRBJ1-2, with 8 bases lining up with TRBD1. The CDR3 spans 15 residues. The V segment lost 3 bases and the J segment 4 bases; nucleotides outside the gene matches: 7. Germline V gives CDR1 LNHDA, CDR2 SQIVND (reference sequence). CDR3 DNA, as far as it was read: TGTGCCAGTAGTATTGGACCAGGGGGCATCTATGGC. Amino acids: CASSIGPGGIYG. In full, the CDR3 is CASSIGPGGIYGYTF.

A word on this clone: The read comes to an end 3 residues before the CDR3 does, leaving the germline J gene to fill in the end. This chain joins TRBV20-1 and TRBJ2-1; the match to TRBD2 covers 14 bases. The CDR3 has 16 residues. V lost 3 bases to trimming and J lost 6 bases; unmatched junction nucleotides: 7. Germline V lookup: CDR1 DFQATT, CDR2 SNEGSKA (reference sequence). CDR3 sequence: CSASFRGLAGVNEQFF. The sequenced part of the CDR3 DNA is TGCAGTGCTAGTTTTAGGGGACTAGCGGGAGTCAATGAG.

On this clone itself: The CDR3 end lies 3 residues beyond the end of the read and is filled in from the germline J gene. The gene calls are TRBV18 and TRBJ2-7; weak D call: TRBD2 (12 bases). The CDR3 extends over 19 amino acids. Germline-derived CDR1 and CDR2 are KGHSH and LQKENI. V lost 3 bases to trimming and J lost 4 bases, with 28 bases between them. The CDR3 DNA, read in part, is TGTGCCAGCTCACCGCGGACAGGGGGCAGACTAGCGGGAGAGTACGAG. It specifies CASSPRTGGRLAGEYE. The whole CDR3 protein reads CASSPRTGGRLAGEYEQYF.